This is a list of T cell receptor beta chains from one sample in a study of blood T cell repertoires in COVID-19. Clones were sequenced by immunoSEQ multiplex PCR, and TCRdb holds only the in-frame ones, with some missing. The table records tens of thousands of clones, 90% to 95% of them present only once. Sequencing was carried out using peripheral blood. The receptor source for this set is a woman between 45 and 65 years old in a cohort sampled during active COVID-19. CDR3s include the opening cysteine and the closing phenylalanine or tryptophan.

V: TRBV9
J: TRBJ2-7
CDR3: CASSAGTGGSYEQYF

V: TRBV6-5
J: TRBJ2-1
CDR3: CASMGQGAGEQFF

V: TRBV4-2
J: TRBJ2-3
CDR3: CASSQDQEADTQYF

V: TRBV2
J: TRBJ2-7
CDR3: CATEGGGPPSEQYF

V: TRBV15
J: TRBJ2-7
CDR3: CATSSPSRRATYEQYF

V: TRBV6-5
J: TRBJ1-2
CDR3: CASSYDTSNYGYTF

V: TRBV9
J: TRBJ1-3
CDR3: CASSDRQQTGNTIYF

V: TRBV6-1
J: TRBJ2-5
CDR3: CASSESWASKETQYF

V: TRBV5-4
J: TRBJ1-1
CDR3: CASSLDRGQTRAFF

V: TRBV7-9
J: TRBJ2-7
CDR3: CASSFYGNYEQYF

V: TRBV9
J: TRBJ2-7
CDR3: CASSVIAGDSYEQYF

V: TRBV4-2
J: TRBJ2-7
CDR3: CASSQDWAARDEQYF

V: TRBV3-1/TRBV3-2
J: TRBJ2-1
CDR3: CASSQDLLAGSYNEQFF

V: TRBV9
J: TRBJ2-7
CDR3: CASSVGGGGLNEQYF

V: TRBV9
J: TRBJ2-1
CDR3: CASSVGQGLGNEQFF

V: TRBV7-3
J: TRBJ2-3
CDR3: CASSFSGITDTQYF